The next 19 T cell receptor beta chains were all read from a single sample in a study of T cells in tuberculosis. The assay was immunoSEQ multiplex PCR, and TCRdb's table has in-frame clones only and misses some. The sample consists of about 49,000 clones, over 90% of them appearing once. Documented time point: new active TB diagnosis, blood taken before or within 7 days of starting treatment. The sequenced sample was PBMCs, obtained at tuberculosis diagnosis. The source of these receptors is an adult with tuberculosis.

V and J are TRBV30 and TRBJ1-2; D remains ambiguous. V lost 0 bases to trimming and J lost 2 bases, with 16 bases between them. Looked up from germline, CDR1 is GTSNPN and CDR2 is SVGIG (reference sequence). The length of the CDR3 is 16 residues. The CDR3 loop is CAWSVDLSEGNYGYTF. The CDR3 region has the DNA TGTGCCTGGAGTGTAGATCTAAGCGAGGGAAACTATGGCTACACCTTC.

This chain joins TRBV9 and TRBJ2-3; 9 bases fit TRBD2. The CDR3 has 16 residues. After removal of 1 base from V and 4 bases from J, the junction contained 7 bases not matched to a gene. CDR1 SGDLS and CDR2 YYNGEE come from the germline V gene. The CDR3 DNA sequence: TGTGCCAGCAGCGTAACGGGGACTAGCCGCGCAGATACGCAGTATTTT. The encoded protein is CASSVTGTSRADTQYF.

The CDR3 region has the DNA TGCGCCAGCAGCTCTCCCGACCTAGCGGGAGTCTCCTACGAGCAGTACTTC. Its protein is CASSSPDLAGVSYEQYF. This chain connects TRBV5-1 to TRBJ2-7; the match to TRBD2 covers 10 bases. Germline lookup yields CDR1 SGHRS and CDR2 YFSETQ. The CDR3 runs 17 residues. V shed 3 bases and J 0 bases; nucleotides not matched to a gene: 9.

The chain employs TRBV6-4 and TRBJ2-3, with a possible D match to TRBD2 (6 bases). The V end lost 6 bases, the J end lost 2 bases, and 15 bases lay between the germline ends. Germline V gives CDR1 MRHNA, CDR2 SNTAGT. This CDR3 comprises 15 residues. CDR3 sequence reads: CASRRTGGYTDTQYF. DNA of the CDR3: TGTGCCAGCAGGCGTACCGGGGGATACACAGATACGCAGTATTTT.

This chain uses TRBV4-3 with TRBJ2-1, with 9 bases that match TRBD2. V shed 0 bases and J 7 bases; nucleotides not matched to a gene: 7. CDR3 length: 16 residues. CDR1 and CDR2 from the germline V gene are LGHNA and YSLEER. CDR3 sequence: CASSQDQGLAKNEQFF. DNA for the CDR3: TGCGCCAGCAGCCAAGATCAAGGACTAGCGAAAAATGAGCAGTTCTTC.

V is TRBV19 and J is TRBJ1-5; D remains unclear. V was clipped by 1 base and J by 0 bases, with 10 bases between them. This CDR3 is 16 amino acids long. The V gene's germline CDR1 is LNHDA and CDR2 SQIVND (reference sequence). The CDR3 sequence is CASSIGGSNSNQPQHF. The CDR3 DNA sequence: TGTGCCAGTAGTATAGGAGGGAGTAATAGCAATCAGCCCCAGCATTTT.

J is TRBJ2-7 and V is TRBV5-1; 7 bases agree with TRBD1. This CDR3 region has 15 residues. J was trimmed by 2 bases and V by 1 base; bases with no gene match: 6. The V gene's germline CDR1 is SGHRS and CDR2 YFSETQ. CDR3 coding DNA: TGCGCCAGCAGCTTGAAGTTCCAGGGGGCCTACGAGCAGTACTTC. Protein sequence: CASSLKFQGAYEQYF.

The chain is built from TRBV6-1 and TRBJ2-7; the D gene is possibly TRBD2 (5 bases). The CDR3 totals 15 residues. Germline V lookup: CDR1 MNHNS, CDR2 SASEGT. V lost 5 bases to trimming and J lost 3 bases, with 17 bases between them. CDR3 loop: CASSPQRAFLYEQYF. In DNA, the CDR3 is TGTGCCAGCAGTCCCCAGAGGGCGTTCCTCTACGAGCAGTACTTC.

The CDR3 protein is CASSLVDRFYEQYF. The CDR3, as DNA: TGTGCCAGCAGCTTAGTAGACAGGTTCTACGAGCAGTACTTC. The genes are TRBV11-2 and TRBJ2-7, with D possibly matching TRBD1 (6 bases). The CDR3 extends over 14 amino acids. CDR1 SGHAT and CDR2 FQNNGV come from the germline V gene. V lost 1 base and J 3 bases, leaving 10 bases between the germline ends.

The chain is built from TRBV7-9 and TRBJ1-2; maybe TRBD1 (6 bases). V lost 1 base and J lost 4, with 10 bases in between. The CDR3 runs 14 residues. CDR1 SEHNR and CDR2 FQNEAQ come from the germline V gene (reference sequence). The CDR3 region is CASSLGVGGYGYTF. CDR3 sequence (DNA): TGTGCCAGCAGCTTAGGGGTAGGGGGCTATGGCTACACCTTC.

V and J are TRBV10-3 and TRBJ2-5, with 11 positions matching TRBD1. The CDR3 extends over 15 amino acids. The germline V gene encodes CDR1 ENHRY and CDR2 SYGVKD. V shed 5 bases, J shed 4 bases, and the junction held 6 bases outside the gene matches. The CDR3 region has the DNA TGTGCCATCAGTTACAGGACAGGGGGCTCAGAGACCCAGTACTTC. Its protein product is CAISYRTGGSETQYF.

The DNA of the CDR3 is TGTGCCAGCAGCAAGCCCACGTTTACTGAAGCTTTCTTT. It specifies CASSKPTFTEAFF. V gene TRBV7-9 combines with J gene TRBJ1-1; no definite D call. This CDR3 has 13 residues. Germline V gene sequence: CDR1 SEHNR, CDR2 FQNEAQ (reference sequence). V lost 5 bases and J lost 5, with 12 bases in between.

The chain links TRBV5-1 to TRBJ2-7; TRBD1 matches at 7 bases. CDR3 length: 16 amino acids. The germline V gene has CDR1 SGHRS and CDR2 YFSETQ. J lost 7 bases, V lost 4 bases, and 17 bases had no gene match. The CDR3 protein is CASSPLRQGILGEQYF. In DNA form, the CDR3 reads TGCGCCAGCAGCCCCCTCCGACAGGGTATCTTGGGGGAGCAGTACTTC. The full variable domain, rest sourced from reference TRBV5-1 and TRBJ2-7, is KAGVTQTPRYLIKTRGQQVTLSCSPISGHRSVSWYQQTPGQGLQFLFEYFSETQRNKGNFPGRFSGRQFSNSRSEMNVSTLELGDSALYLCASSPLRQGILGEQYFGPGTRLTVT.

The chain carries TRBV12-5 and TRBJ1-5, with 8 positions matching TRBD1. This CDR3 region has 14 residues. Looked up from germline, CDR1 is LGHNT and CDR2 is FRNRAP. V was clipped by 6 bases and J by 3 bases; unmatched bases: 4. The CDR3 spells CASGQGAPNQPQHF. The CDR3 DNA sequence: TGTGCTAGTGGCCAGGGGGCCCCCAATCAGCCCCAGCATTTT. The whole variable domain, filled in from reference TRBV12-5 and TRBJ1-5, reads DARVTQTPRHKVTEMGQEVTMRCQPILGHNTVFWYRQTMMQGLELLAYFRNRAPLDDSGMPKDRFSAEMPDATLATLKIQPSEPRDSAVYFCASGQGAPNQPQHFGDGTRLSIL.

This chain connects TRBV6-5 to TRBJ2-7; D ambiguous. Trimming cost V 5 bases and J 3 bases, with 5 bases left between them. CDR3 length: 11 amino acids. Germline assignment: CDR1 MNHEY and CDR2 SVGAGI. The CDR3 coding sequence is TGTGCCAGCAGTCGAGACTACGAGCAGTACTTC. It codes for CASSRDYEQYF.

The V gene is TRBV4-1, the J gene TRBJ2-1; 8 bases are a match to TRBD2. This CDR3 has 16 residues. Germline values: CDR1 MGHRA, CDR2 YSYEKL. J gave up 8 bases and V 0 bases, and 9 bases lay outside the gene matches. The CDR3 protein is CASSQDWSGRRDEQFF. CDR3 nucleotides: TGCGCCAGCAGCCAAGATTGGAGCGGGAGACGGGATGAGCAGTTCTTC.

The CDR3 sequence is CASSIRTGGGTEAFF. For the CDR3, the DNA is TGTGCCAGCAGCATCAGGACAGGGGGCGGCACTGAAGCTTTCTTT. The V gene is TRBV5-4, the J gene TRBJ1-1; TRBD1 agrees at 11 bases. The germline CDR1 and CDR2 sequences are SGHNT and YYREEE (reference sequence). V shed 4 bases and J 4 bases; nucleotides not matched to a gene: 6. The CDR3 length is 15 residues.

The chain is built from TRBV30 and TRBJ2-7; TRBD2 matches 11 bases. Trimming took 1 base from V and 3 from J; bases not matched to a gene: 2. The germline gives CDR1 GTSNPN, CDR2 SVGIG (reference sequence). The CDR3 extends over 14 amino acids. The CDR3 spells CAWSAGTSGYEQYF. The DNA of the CDR3 is TGTGCCTGGAGTGCCGGGACTAGCGGCTACGAGCAGTACTTC. The entire variable domain, with the rest obtained from reference TRBV30 and TRBJ2-7, is as follows: SQTIHQWPATLVQPVGSPLSLECTVEGTSNPNLYWYRQAAGRGLQLLFYSVGIGQISSEVPQNLSASRPQDRQFILSSKKLLLSDSGFYLCAWSAGTSGYEQYFGPGTRLTVT.

The J gene is TRBJ2-5, the V gene TRBV9, with D tentatively TRBD2 (5 bases). The CDR3 runs to 14 residues. Germline V lookup: CDR1 SGDLS, CDR2 YYNGEE. The germline V and J ends were trimmed by 0 bases and 2 bases, with 8 bases remaining between them. The DNA for the CDR3 is TGTGCCAGCAGCGTAGGTCGGGGACAAGAGACCCAGTACTTC. It specifies CASSVGRGQETQYF.